These 14 T cell receptor beta chains were all obtained from the same sample, sequenced in a study of T cells after yellow fever vaccination (dated by TCRdb to the late 2010s). Library generation was performed with 5' RACE. Sequencing was carried out with an Illumina HiSeq 2500. TCRdb reworked the public reads: Q25 trimming with fastp, MiXCR clone assembly, productive beta chains retained. Every CDR3 protein is listed once, alongside the most common genes and DNA of its rows. Across this sample there are nearly 550,000 distinct CDR3 sequences, with over 15% seen only once. Clones ranked in the top ten supply around an eighth of the sample. The sample's treatment or condition label, in plain terms: live attenuated yellow fever vaccine strain. The sequencing here drew on PBMCs, taken 15 days after the yellow fever booster vaccination. These receptors were taken from a man aged 25-45 years who received the YFV17D yellow fever vaccine.

The chain is built from TRBV12-3 or TRBV12-4 and TRBJ2-5; D uncertain. Trimming took 4 bases from V and 1 from J, leaving 13 bases between them. The length of the CDR3 is 15 residues. The CDR3 DNA follows: TGTGCCAGCAGTTCGCACGGGTCCTCCCAAGAGACCCAGTACTTC. The encoded protein is CASSSHGSSQETQYF.

Here the CDR3 DNA reads TGTGCCAGCAGGCCCGGAGTCAGCTCCTACAATGAGCAGTTCTTC. Protein: CASRPGVSSYNEQFF. The chain carries TRBV2 and TRBJ2-1; D uncertain. V was cut by 6 bases and J by 0 bases, with 12 bases left in between. The length of the CDR3 is 15 residues. CDR1 and CDR2 from the germline V gene are SNHLY and FYNNEI. The variable domain in full, completed from reference TRBV2 and TRBJ2-1, reads EPEVTQTPSHQVTQMGQEVILRCVPISNHLYFYWYRQILGQKVEFLVSFYNNEISEKSEIFDDQFSVERPDGSNFTLKIRSTKLEDSAMYFCASRPGVSSYNEQFFGPGTRLTVL.

The chain employs TRBV20-1 and TRBJ2-5; no clear D gene. The CDR3 is 13 residues long. Trimming stripped 1 base from V and 4 bases from J, with 10 bases between. In germline, CDR1 is DFQATT, CDR2 SNEGSKA (reference sequence). This chain's CDR3 is CSARVPGGETQYF. The DNA of the CDR3 is TGCAGTGCTAGAGTCCCGGGCGGAGAGACCCAGTACTTC.

This clonotype was counted at least ten times. The chain combines TRBV5-1 with TRBJ2-1; D could derive from TRBD1 or TRBD2 (6 bases each). Trimming shortened V by 0 bases and J by 7 bases, and 14 bases separated the two germline ends. Germline CDR1 SGHRS, CDR2 YFSETQ. CDR3 length: 15 residues. The CDR3 DNA reads TGCGCCAGCAGCTTGGCGGGAGCGAGGGGGAATGAGCAGTTCTTC. It encodes CASSLAGARGNEQFF.

This clonotype came up a few times. This sequence joins TRBV7-8 and TRBJ2-2; no definite D call. Trimming removed 6 bases from V and 4 bases from J, with 9 bases in between. CDR1 and CDR2 (germline): SGHVS, FQNEAQ. The CDR3 has 13 residues. The CDR3 DNA is TGTGCCAGCAGGGGTCAGTCCACCGGGGAGCTGTTTTTT. Residues: CASRGQSTGELFF.

This chain uses TRBV4-3 with TRBJ2-7; a weak D match, TRBD2 (6 bases). The CDR3 is made up of 16 amino acids. V lost 1 base and J lost 2, with 15 bases in between. Germline CDR1 LGHNA, CDR2 YSLEER. CDR3 loop: CASSQGSWGGTYEQYF. The DNA for the CDR3 is TGCGCCAGCAGCCAAGGTTCTTGGGGAGGCACCTACGAGCAGTACTTC.

CDR3 amino acids: CASSLERIRASGTYEQYF. The CDR3, as DNA: TGTGCCAGCAGCTTAGAAAGGATTCGGGCTAGCGGAACCTACGAGCAGTACTTC. The chain has TRBV11-1 and TRBJ2-7, with 7 nucleotides matching TRBD2. Trimming at V came to 1 base and at J to 2 bases, leaving 14 bases not matched to a gene. CDR1 and CDR2 from the germline V gene are SGHAT and FQDESV (reference sequence). This CDR3 comprises 18 residues.

In this sample, this clonotype turned up a few times. This chain links TRBV20-1 with TRBJ2-7; tentatively, D is TRBD2 (6 bases). The V and J ends lost 1 base and 3 bases respectively, with 10 bases between them. Germline CDR1 and CDR2: DFQATT and SNEGSKA (reference sequence). CDR3 length equals 13 residues. The chain's CDR3 is CSARAGGNYEQYF. Here the CDR3 DNA reads TGCAGTGCTAGAGCTGGGGGGAACTACGAGCAGTACTTC.

This clonotype was seen a handful of times. The genes are TRBV20-1 and TRBJ2-1; 7 bases align to TRBD1. V was clipped by 5 bases and J by 5 bases; unmatched bases: 3. Germline assignment: CDR1 DFQATT and CDR2 SNEGSKA (reference sequence). This CDR3 contains 12 residues. The DNA for the CDR3 is TGCAGTGCTTACAGGGGAAACAATGAGCAGTTCTTC. It translates to CSAYRGNNEQFF.

The table lists this clonotype with a few counts. This chain links TRBV6-1 with TRBJ1-5; maybe TRBD1 (6 bases). The CDR3 loop spans 17 amino acids. V was shortened by 5 bases and J by 6 bases, with 23 bases between the two germline ends. Germline values: CDR1 MNHNS, CDR2 SASEGT. CDR3 DNA: TGTGCCAGCAGTACACGGAATGGGGGCTCGAATACTCAGCCCCAGCATTTT. Its protein is CASSTRNGGSNTQPQHF.

The rearrangement joins TRBV10-1 to TRBJ2-2; D is undetermined. Germline V gene sequence: CDR1 WNHNN, CDR2 SYGVQD (reference sequence). V lost 0 bases and J 6 bases, leaving 5 bases between the germline ends. The CDR3 has 13 residues. The CDR3 DNA is TGCGCCAGCAGTGAGTCGAGCCCCGGGGAGCTGTTTTTT. This encodes CASSESSPGELFF.

The chain couples TRBV9 to TRBJ2-1; 10 nucleotides agree with TRBD2. The CDR3 extends over 16 amino acids. The ends lost 3 bases at V and 4 bases at J; junction bases unmatched: 7. The germline V gene has CDR1 SGDLS and CDR2 YYNGEE. Written as DNA, the CDR3 is TGTGCCAGCAGCGGCGATACTAGCGGGACTTACAATGAGCAGTTCTTC. Protein: CASSGDTSGTYNEQFF.

There are a few counts of this clonotype. This rearrangement joins TRBV27 to TRBJ2-7, with 13 bases fitting TRBD2. Per germline, CDR1 MNHEY and CDR2 SMNVEV (reference sequence). Trimming removed 6 bases from V and 7 bases from J; junction bases left unmatched: 6. This CDR3 comprises 14 residues. The CDR3 protein is CASSLLAGGLEQYF. In DNA, the CDR3 is TGTGCCAGCAGCCTACTAGCGGGAGGGTTGGAGCAGTACTTC.

In this sample, this clonotype turned up a few times. CDR3 sequence (DNA): TGTGCCAGCACCGGGGGAGGGCCCGCCTCCTACGAGCAGTACTTC. Translating it yields CASTGGGPASYEQYF. The genes are TRBV2 and TRBJ2-7; 7 nucleotides match TRBD2. Trimming took 7 bases from V and 0 from J; bases not matched to a gene: 9. Germline V gene lookup returns CDR1 SNHLY and CDR2 FYNNEI. The CDR3 covers 15 residues.